The following is a TCR beta chain sequence with its context. Its antigen is unknown. Per-base quality was not reported, and no clone a single base away is much larger than it. The sample comes from a study of blood T cell repertoires in COVID-19 (dated by TCRdb to the early 2020s). The study in broad terms: Collaborator samples came from the United States, Italy and Spain and covered acute and convalescent phases of COVID-19. The material from the prospective study consisted of cDNA or gDNA derived from T cells, B-cell-depleted T cells, or PBMCs. The dataset comprised deeply sampled blood TCRbeta repertoires from subjects exposed to, actively infected with, or recovered from COVID-19. The repertoires were released in a freely available public database meant as a resource for research on the immune response to SARS-CoV-2. The samples were drawn from the first 160 participants of the ongoing ImmuneRACE study and from some 1,300 subjects provided by 6 global collaborators. Nearly every sample came with metadata listing a de-identified subject ID, COVID-19 status, age in years and sex. HLA class I and class II types, where available, came from metadata supplied by the sample provider rather than from assay-based typing. General findings and caveats noted by the study authors: Clinical and demographic metadata were provided uncurated, with the amount varying by source and participant.

The trim is 2 bases for V and 0 bases for J, with a gap of 8 bases between the germline ends. The CDR3 goes from the cysteine to the phenylalanine over 15 residues. Of the read, only the CDR3 DNA is kept; its 45 bases are in frame from base 1. The collaborating institutions used their own protocols to collect whole blood in K2EDTA tubes. Collaborator samples were shipped for TCRbeta analysis as frozen whole blood, isolated PBMCs, or DNA extracted from either sample type. TCRbeta CDR3 regions were amplified from genomic DNA using the immunoSEQ Assay, a bias-controlled multiplex PCR. The source study handled its data this way. The number of nucleated cells in each sample was estimated by amplification of reference gene primers within the assay. To quantify the absolute abundance of each unique TCRbeta CDR3 rearrangement, sequence reads were collapsed and filtered. For each sample, productive Simpson clonality was calculated by taking the square root of Simpson's diversity index across productive rearrangements. The table was pulled from immuneACCESS by TCRdb, which kept in-frame rearrangements only. Such tables lose some clones; where checked, under half of the loss comes from unresolved V genes, and the rest has no known cause. That table is the source of V, J and clone size, and D and trimming were worked out from the DNA. The table for this sample lists tens of thousands of clones; around nine tenths of them were counted only once. The ten largest clones represent about 5% of the sample.

Sequences were obtained from peripheral blood. The rearrangement combines TRBV23-1 with TRBJ1-3; no confident D gene assignment can be made. TRBV23-1 is reported as an ORF; its role is uncertain. This TCR was sampled from a woman aged 80 or over with active COVID-19. CDR3 loop: CASSQICGSGNTIYF. The nucleotides read TGCGCCAGCAGTCAAATCTGCGGCTCTGGAAACACCATATATTTT.